The present T cell receptor beta chain was sequenced within a study of blood T cell repertoires in COVID-19. The wider study: Whether acute or convalescent, the COVID-19 samples came from the United States, Italy and Spain.

Measured with immunoSEQ multiplex PCR; TCRdb has only the in-frame clones, and not every one. The sample lists 300,000 to 400,000 clones; 80% to 90% were seen once. The germline V gene has CDR1 SGHNT and CDR2 YYREEE (reference sequence). The CDR3 spans 15 residues. Trimming cost V 2 bases and J 7 bases; bases outside gene matches: 5. This study enrolled people aged about 18 to 100 from around 26 US geographic areas. This clonotype originated in a woman aged 40-49 years with acute COVID-19. The chain is built from TRBV5-4 and TRBJ2-1, with TRBD2 identical over 11 bases. Material: PBMCs or T cells enriched from blood (not recorded which). Written as DNA, the CDR3 is TGTGCCAGCAGCTTAACTAGCGGGAGTAAAAATGAGCAGTTCTTC. Encoded protein: CASSLTSGSKNEQFF. Combining the CDR3 with reference TRBV5-4 and TRBJ2-1 gives the whole variable domain ETGVTQSPTHLIKTRGQQVTLRCSSQSGHNTVSWYQQALGQGPQFIFQYYREEENGRGNFPPRFSGLQFPNYSSELNVNALELDDSALYLCASSLTSGSKNEQFFGPGTRLTVL.